The entry that follows covers one T cell receptor beta chain sequence. This CDR3 region has 13 residues. V lost 0 bases and J 2 bases, leaving 6 bases between the germline ends. Germline V CDR1 and CDR2: SGHRS, YFSETQ. This record comes from a study of blood T cell repertoires in COVID-19. Sequenced by immunoSEQ multiplex PCR; TCRdb stores in-frame clones only, minus some. The sample records some 170,000 clones, around 80% being singletons. Sequencing was performed on peripheral blood. The chain employs TRBV5-1 and TRBJ2-7; D unresolved. The sequence was collected from a woman in her seventies with acute or convalescent COVID-19. CDR3 DNA: TGCGCCAGCAGCTTGGAGACTCCCTACGAGCAGTACTTC. This gives the protein CASSLETPYEQYF.